Presented here are 27 T cell receptor beta chains from one specimen sequenced in a study of blood T cell repertoires in COVID-19. Produced via immunoSEQ multiplex PCR; TCRdb's table is partial and in-frame only. The sample contains about 190,000 clones, about nine tenths of which appear only once. The sample taken for sequencing was peripheral blood. These receptor sequences come from a man in his forties or fifties with acute or convalescent COVID-19.

This rearrangement joins TRBV30 to TRBJ1-5; tentative D call: TRBD1 (6 bases). CDR3 size: 14 residues. V was trimmed by 5 bases and J by 4 bases, leaving 15 bases between them. CDR1 and CDR2 from the germline V gene are GTSNPN and SVGIG (reference sequence). The CDR3 protein is CAWAPRGGNQPQHF. The DNA of the CDR3 is TGTGCCTGGGCGCCGAGGGGGGGGAATCAGCCCCAGCATTTT.

The gene calls are TRBV27 and TRBJ1-1; TRBD1 matches 12 bases. Germline V gives CDR1 MNHEY, CDR2 SMNVEV (reference sequence). This CDR3 is 18 amino acids long. V shed 5 bases and J 3 bases; nucleotides not matched to a gene: 13. Here the CDR3 reads CASSPSGTGGWKYTEAFF. The CDR3 DNA is TGTGCCAGCAGTCCATCCGGGACAGGGGGCTGGAAGTACACTGAAGCTTTCTTT.

Only one count was recorded for this clone. This chain uses TRBV14 with TRBJ2-2; 16 positions agree with TRBD2. The CDR3 spans 20 residues. Germline CDR1 SGHDN, CDR2 FVKESK. The V segment lost 2 bases and the J segment 4 bases; nucleotides outside the gene matches: 10. CDR3 coding DNA: TGTGCCAGCAGCCAACCTCCGGGACTAGCGGGGGGGCCAGCCACCGGGGAGCTGTTTTTT. This encodes CASSQPPGLAGGPATGELFF.

The genes are TRBV5-4 and TRBJ1-4; D possibly corresponds to TRBD1 (5 bases). Between the trimmed V and J ends, which lost 4 bases and 0 bases, there was a span of 13 bases. CDR3 length equals 16 residues. Germline V gives CDR1 SGHNT, CDR2 YYREEE (reference sequence). CDR3 DNA: TGTGCCAGCAGCAAGGGACTCTCTGCAACTAATGAAAAACTGTTTTTT. Translated, it gives CASSKGLSATNEKLFF.

The V and J genes are TRBV6-2 or TRBV6-3 and TRBJ2-3; 7 bases are a match to TRBD2. Per the germline V gene, CDR1 is MNHEY and CDR2 is SVGEGT. The CDR3 loop spans 15 amino acids. J gave up 1 base and V 4 bases, and 5 bases lay outside the gene matches. The CDR3 here is CASSSGLAGTDTQYF. CDR3 sequence (DNA): TGTGCCAGCAGTTCCGGCCTAGCGGGCACAGATACGCAGTATTTT.

This clone was observed once. The chain links TRBV21-1 to TRBJ2-7; TRBD1 is taken as the D call from the table, unchecked against the DNA. TRBV21-1 constitutes a pseudogene. The length of the CDR3 is 17 residues. The CDR3 DNA reads TGTGCCAGCAGCAAAGCGCTGCGGACAGGGCTTTTGTACGAGCAGTACTTC. It is translated as CASSKALRTGLLYEQYF.

The chain carries TRBV24-1 and TRBJ2-1, with TRBD1 matching 10 bases. The V segment lost 9 bases and the J segment 4 bases; nucleotides outside the gene matches: 8. Germline V gene sequence: CDR1 KGHDR, CDR2 SFDVKD. This CDR3 region has 15 residues. CDR3 region: CATAGQGQGYNEQFF. The CDR3 DNA reads TGTGCCACCGCGGGACAGGGGCAGGGTTACAATGAGCAGTTCTTC.

This clone appeared a single time. The gene calls are TRBV3-1 (or the pseudogene TRBV3-2) and TRBJ1-2, with D unresolved. The V end was cut by 1 base, the J end by 3 bases, with 9 bases between. CDR1 is LGHDT, CDR2 YNNKEL, per germline (reference sequence). This CDR3 contains 14 residues. DNA of the CDR3: TGTGCCAGCAGCCAAGGCAAGGCGGACTATGGCTACACCTTC. Its protein is CASSQGKADYGYTF.

This clone has only one observation. This sequence joins TRBV19 and TRBJ1-2; 8 nucleotides align to TRBD1. V trimming: 5 bases; J trimming: 4 bases; junction bases outside the gene matches: 9. The length of the CDR3 is 15 residues. CDR1 is LNHDA and CDR2 is SQIVND in the germline V gene (reference sequence). This CDR3 is CASSRETGESYGYTF. For the CDR3, the DNA is TGTGCCAGTAGTCGAGAGACAGGGGAATCCTATGGCTACACCTTC. Drawing the rest from reference TRBV19 and TRBJ1-2, the complete variable domain is DGGITQSPKYLFRKEGQNVTLSCEQNLNHDAMYWYRQDPGQGLRLIYYSQIVNDFQKGDIAEGYSVSREKKESFPLTVTSAQKNPTAFYLCASSRETGESYGYTFGSGTRLTVV.

The CDR3 DNA reads TGTGCCAGCAGCACGCATTCCGTAGCGGGGGGGTCGGACACAGATACGCAGTATTTT. The encoded protein is CASSTHSVAGGSDTDTQYF. This sequence joins TRBV7-9 and TRBJ2-3; 11 bases align to TRBD2. The V gene's germline CDR1 is SEHNR and CDR2 FQNEAQ (reference sequence). J lost 2 bases, V lost 5 bases, and 15 bases had no gene match. The CDR3 runs 19 residues.

This chain joins TRBV7-9 and TRBJ2-5; 11 bases line up with TRBD2. V gave up 5 bases and J gave up 2 bases; unmatched junction bases: 4. The length of the CDR3 is 15 residues. Per germline, CDR1 SEHNR and CDR2 FQNEAQ (reference sequence). The CDR3 sequence is CASSLLAGGQETQYF. The CDR3 nucleotides read TGTGCCAGCAGCCTCCTAGCGGGGGGACAAGAGACCCAGTACTTC.

J is TRBJ1-2 and V is TRBV12-3 or TRBV12-4; D perhaps matches TRBD1 (6 bases). Trimming took off 3 bases at V and 2 bases at J, with 7 bases between the two ends. This CDR3 comprises 13 residues. The CDR3 DNA reads TGTGCCAGCAGTTTGGACAGCAACTATGGCTACACCTTC. Its translation: CASSLDSNYGYTF.

The chain employs TRBV27 and TRBJ1-5; 8 positions agree with TRBD1. The CDR3 consists of 14 residues. Germline CDR1 MNHEY, CDR2 SMNVEV (reference sequence). With 4 bases clipped from V and 15 bases from J, the junction kept 14 bases outside the gene matches. In DNA, the CDR3 is TGTGCCAGCAGTTCACTACTCGACAGGGGTATTAGGCATTTT. Encoded protein: CASSSLLDRGIRHF.

The chain couples TRBV15 to TRBJ2-1; D unclear. In germline, CDR1 is LNHNV, CDR2 YYDKDF (reference sequence). V was shortened by 0 bases and J by 4 bases, with 4 bases between the two germline ends. The CDR3 loop spans 13 amino acids. The CDR3 coding sequence is TGTGCCACCAGCAGAGAACAGTACAATGAGCAGTTCTTC. Protein product: CATSREQYNEQFF.

The chain employs TRBV5-6 and TRBJ2-1, with 7 bases matching TRBD2. The V segment lost 2 bases and the J segment 2 bases; nucleotides outside the gene matches: 10. The CDR3 is made up of 17 amino acids. Germline CDR1 and CDR2: SGHDT and YYEEEE. As DNA, the CDR3 is TGTGCCAGCAGCTTAGGGTCCCGCGGGGGTCCCTACAATGAGCAGTTCTTC. This sequence encodes CASSLGSRGGPYNEQFF.

The chain recombines TRBV13 with TRBJ1-1, with 11 nucleotides matching TRBD1. Germline CDR1 and CDR2: PRHDT and FYEKMQ (reference sequence). This CDR3 has 16 amino acids. The V gene end was trimmed by 4 bases and the J gene end by 3 bases; junction bases not matched to a gene: 7. The CDR3: CASSSVPGQGDTEAFF. The CDR3 nucleotides are TGTGCCAGCAGCTCCGTCCCGGGACAGGGGGACACTGAAGCTTTCTTT.

This clone came up once. The chain has TRBV6-4 and TRBJ2-7; 12 nucleotides line up with TRBD2. Trimming removed 3 bases from V and 3 bases from J; junction bases left unmatched: 3. CDR3 length: 15 amino acids. Per the germline V gene, CDR1 is MRHNA and CDR2 is SNTAGT. The CDR3 loop reads CASSEEGLAGYEQYF. CDR3 nucleotide sequence: TGTGCCAGCAGTGAAGAGGGACTAGCGGGCTACGAGCAGTACTTC.

This rearrangement joins TRBV6-2 or TRBV6-3 to TRBJ2-2; tentatively, D is TRBD1 (5 bases). The CDR3 consists of 14 residues. Germline CDR1 and CDR2: MNHEY and SVGEGT. The ends were cut back, 2 bases at V and 7 bases at J, with 11 bases in the middle. The CDR3 region has the DNA TGTGCCAGCAGTTACGTACAGGCTGGCGGGGAGCTGTTTTTT. It translates to CASSYVQAGGELFF.

The chain is built from TRBV30 and TRBJ2-2; 8 bases map to TRBD1. V lost 4 bases and J lost 4; bases outside the gene matches: 2. The germline CDR1 and CDR2 sequences are GTSNPN and SVGIG (reference sequence). CDR3 length: 13 residues. CDR3 DNA sequence: TGTGCCTGGAACACAGGGGGCACCGGGGAGCTGTTTTTT. The encoded protein is CAWNTGGTGELFF. Full variable domain (missing parts from reference TRBV30 and TRBJ2-2): SQTIHQWPATLVQPVGSPLSLECTVEGTSNPNLYWYRQAAGRGLQLLFYSVGIGQISSEVPQNLSASRPQDRQFILSSKKLLLSDSGFYLCAWNTGGTGELFFGEGSRLTVL.

The rearrangement links TRBV7-9 to TRBJ1-2; D is uncertain. CDR3 length: 14 residues. Trimming removed 1 base at V and 6 bases at J, with 12 bases between. Germline loops: CDR1 SEHNR, CDR2 FQNEAQ (reference sequence). CDR3 sequence: CASSLVGERHGYTF. Here the CDR3 DNA reads TGTGCCAGCAGCTTAGTTGGAGAGAGGCATGGCTACACCTTC.

The V gene is TRBV12-3 or TRBV12-4, the J gene TRBJ1-5; D is undetermined. Deletions cut 3 bases from V and 9 bases from J, with 6 bases between. The CDR3 runs 11 residues. CDR3 sequence (DNA): TGTGCCAGCAGTTTGAGCTGGCCCCAGCATTTT. Encoded protein: CASSLSWPQHF.

The rearrangement uses TRBV4-3 and TRBJ2-7; maybe TRBD2 (6 bases). CDR3 length: 14 amino acids. The germline V and J ends were trimmed by 0 bases and 0 bases, with 6 bases remaining between them. Germline CDR1 and CDR2: LGHNA and YSLEER. CDR3 amino acids: CASSQEGGSYEQYF. DNA for the CDR3: TGCGCCAGCAGCCAAGAGGGGGGCTCCTACGAGCAGTACTTC.

In this sample, this clone turned up a few times. The chain links TRBV28 to TRBJ1-6, with a weak D call TRBD1 (5 bases). This CDR3 region has 14 residues. V was clipped by 5 bases and J by 8 bases, with 13 bases between them. From germline, CDR1 is MDHEN and CDR2 SYDVKM. CDR3 amino acids: CASSLFREDSPLHF. The CDR3 DNA follows: TGTGCCAGCAGTCTTTTCAGGGAAGATTCACCCCTCCACTTT.

The chain links TRBV5-4 to TRBJ1-2; D not resolved. The V gene's germline CDR1 is SGHNT and CDR2 YYREEE (reference sequence). The CDR3 has 16 amino acids. V lost 4 bases, J lost 4 bases, and 20 bases lay in between. The CDR3 is CASSARAATGSYGYTF. Written as DNA, the CDR3 is TGTGCCAGCAGCGCCCGAGCGGCGACGGGTAGCTATGGCTACACCTTC.

The rearrangement joins TRBV6-5 to TRBJ1-1; 7 nucleotides line up with TRBD1. The germline CDR1 and CDR2 sequences are MNHEY and SVGAGI. The CDR3 loop spans 14 amino acids. V was pared by 5 bases and J by 7 bases, with 10 bases of the junction left unmatched. The CDR3: CASSRTGVLNEAFF. CDR3 bases: TGTGCCAGCAGTCGAACAGGGGTACTTAATGAAGCTTTCTTT.

The rearrangement uses TRBV7-9 and TRBJ1-2; possibly TRBD1 for D (5 bases). Trimming removed 0 bases at V and 7 bases at J, with 18 bases between. The germline CDR1 and CDR2 sequences are SEHNR and FQNEAQ (reference sequence). The CDR3 covers 16 residues. CDR3 region: CASSLAGGAAIGGYTF. The CDR3, as DNA: TGTGCCAGCAGCTTAGCGGGAGGGGCCGCTATAGGTGGCTACACCTTC. Full variable domain (rest looked up from reference TRBV7-9 and TRBJ1-2): DTGVSQNPRHKITKRGQNVTFRCDPISEHNRLYWYRQTLGQGPEFLTYFQNEAQLEKSRLLSDRFSAERPKGSFSTLEIQRTEQGDSAMYLCASSLAGGAAIGGYTFGSGTRLTVV.

A few counts support this clone. This chain joins TRBV19 and TRBJ1-5; D is undetermined. The germline gives CDR1 LNHDA, CDR2 SQIVND (reference sequence). The CDR3 length is 15 residues. V shed 5 bases and J shed 1 base, with 12 bases lying between them. The chain's CDR3 is CASSLGGLSNQPQHF. In nucleotides, the CDR3 is TGTGCCAGTAGTCTAGGAGGGTTGAGCAATCAGCCCCAGCATTTT.